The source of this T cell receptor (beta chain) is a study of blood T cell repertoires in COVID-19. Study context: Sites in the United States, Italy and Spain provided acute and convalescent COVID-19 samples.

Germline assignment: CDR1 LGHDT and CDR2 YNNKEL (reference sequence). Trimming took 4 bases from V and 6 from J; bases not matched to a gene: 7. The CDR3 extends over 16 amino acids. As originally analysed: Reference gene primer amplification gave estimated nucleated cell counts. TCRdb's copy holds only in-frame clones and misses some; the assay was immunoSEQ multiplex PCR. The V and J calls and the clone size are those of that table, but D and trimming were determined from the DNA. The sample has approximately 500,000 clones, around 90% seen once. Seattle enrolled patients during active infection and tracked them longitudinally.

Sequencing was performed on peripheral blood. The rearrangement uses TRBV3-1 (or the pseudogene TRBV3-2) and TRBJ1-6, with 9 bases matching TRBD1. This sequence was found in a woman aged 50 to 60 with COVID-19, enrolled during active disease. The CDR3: CASSPWTGEGNSPLHF. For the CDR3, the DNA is TGTGCCAGCAGCCCCTGGACAGGGGAAGGTAATTCACCCCTCCACTTT.